A selection of T cell receptor beta chains follows, all from one sample in a study of blood T cells in healthy people across ages. TCRdb ran MiXCR on the 5' RACE reads and lists one entry per CDR3 protein. The sample lists about 1,600,000 distinct CDR3 sequences; 42% were seen once. The sample consisted of blood. The source is a young woman in good health. Both conserved end residues are part of each CDR3. A D gene is named only where the DNA matches it firmly. A clone size is listed for some rows: how often the clone was seen (once, few, many), or a class if it is expanded.

j_call v_call d_call clone_size cdr3_length cdr3_aa cdr3_nt
TRBJ2-3 TRBV9 TRBD2 few 19 CASSVRTSGGATVTDTQYF TGTGCCAGCAGCGTCCGGACTAGCGGGGGGGCCACAGTGACAGATACGCAGTATTTT
TRBJ1-1 TRBV5-1 NA NA 18 CASSPEVVWKQENTEAFF TGCGCCAGCAGCCCCGAGGTGGTCTGGAAACAGGAGAACACTGAAGCTTTCTTT
TRBJ2-7 TRBV6-1 NA NA 12 CASTKFSYEQYF TGTGCCAGCACAAAATTCTCCTACGAGCAGTACTTC
TRBJ2-3 TRBV29-1 TRBD1 few 15 CSVGGASGGADTQYF TGCAGCGTTGGGGGGGCCTCAGGGGGCGCAGATACGCAGTATTTT
TRBJ2-7 TRBV30 NA NA 14 CAWNLGDRSHEQYF TGTGCCTGGAATCTGGGGGACCGCTCTCACGAGCAGTACTTC
TRBJ2-5 TRBV12-3/TRBV12-4 TRBD1 NA 17 CASSPYPRTGLGETQYF TGTGCCAGCAGTCCTTACCCCCGGACAGGGCTAGGGGAGACCCAGTACTTC
TRBJ1-2 TRBV7-9 NA NA 14 CASSPEGGHYGYTF TGTGCCAGCAGCCCAGAGGGGGGGCACTATGGCTACACCTTC
TRBJ2-3 TRBV12-3/TRBV12-4 NA few 14 CASSFAQLTDTQYF TGTGCCAGCAGTTTCGCTCAACTCACAGATACGCAGTATTTT
TRBJ1-1 TRBV9 NA NA 15 CASSVDGNLRTEAFF TGTGCCAGCAGCGTAGACGGCAACCTGAGAACTGAAGCTTTCTTT
TRBJ2-1 TRBV6-2/TRBV6-3 TRBD2 few 16 CASSNTSGGAYNEQFF TGTGCCAGCAGTAACACTAGCGGGGGTGCCTACAATGAGCAGTTCTTC
TRBJ1-5 TRBV20-1 NA few 16 CSAPGRGALSNQPQHF TGCAGTGCACCTGGGCGGGGGGCGTTGAGCAATCAGCCCCAGCATTTT
TRBJ2-4 TRBV21-1 NA few 17 CASSKNTGARAKNIQYF TGTGCCAGCAGCAAAAATACAGGGGCGCGGGCCAAAAACATTCAGTACTTC
TRBJ2-7 TRBV15 NA NA 18 CATSRVGTGRAHQEAQYF TGTGCCACCAGCAGGGTGGGGACCGGACGAGCGCATCAAGAGGCCCAGTACTTC
TRBJ2-3 TRBV7-2 NA NA 14 CASSPPNGRDTQYF TGTGCCAGCAGCCCTCCTAATGGGCGAGATACGCAGTATTTT
TRBJ2-7 TRBV18 NA many 13 CASSTGPSYEQYF TGTGCCAGCTCAACCGGACCTTCCTACGAGCAGTACTTC
TRBJ2-3 TRBV5-1 NA few 15 CASSLWGHSTDTQYF TGCGCCAGCAGCTTGTGGGGCCATAGCACAGATACGCAGTATTTT
TRBJ2-7 TRBV12-3/TRBV12-4 NA few 14 CASSLVSGYYEQYF TGTGCCAGCAGTTTAGTCTCAGGGTACTACGAGCAGTACTTC
TRBJ2-1 TRBV20-1 NA NA 14 CSARVDKFYSEQFF TGCAGTGCTAGGGTGGACAAATTCTACAGTGAGCAGTTCTTC
TRBJ2-3 TRBV5-1 NA NA 17 CASRVARGPDRTDTQYF TGCGCCAGCAGGGTAGCGAGAGGCCCTGACCGCACAGATACGCAGTATTTT
TRBJ2-4 TRBV6-5 NA NA 19 CASSYSKEIGTLAKNIQYF TGTGCCAGCAGTTACTCGAAGGAGATAGGGACGTTAGCCAAAAACATTCAGTACTTC
TRBJ1-4 TRBV20-1 NA NA 13 CSTGLLSMEKLFF TGCAGTACCGGTTTACTGAGTATGGAAAAACTGTTTTTT
TRBJ1-2 TRBV20-1 NA NA 13 CSARHFLDYGYTF TGCAGTGCTAGGCATTTCTTGGACTATGGCTACACCTTC
TRBJ1-5 TRBV4-1 TRBD1 NA 17 CASSQAAGTGGNQPQHF TGCGCCAGCAGCCAAGCAGCCGGGACAGGGGGCAATCAGCCCCAGCATTTT
TRBJ1-2 TRBV9 NA NA 13 CASSVDKYGGYTF TGTGCCAGCAGCGTAGACAAATACGGAGGCTACACCTTC
TRBJ1-2 TRBV27 NA NA 13 CASSTHGQNGYTF TGTGCCAGCAGTACCCACGGACAGAATGGCTACACCTTC
TRBJ1-2 TRBV3-1 NA NA 14 CASRPPGREYGYTF TGTGCCAGCAGGCCTCCGGGACGCGAGTATGGCTACACCTTC
TRBJ1-1 TRBV7-2 TRBD1 NA 14 CASSTTGGRTEAFF TGTGCCAGCAGCACAACAGGGGGCCGCACTGAAGCTTTCTTT
TRBJ2-3 TRBV7-8 TRBD2 NA 20 CASSLPAGLAGGHSTDTQYF TGTGCCAGCAGCCTGCCCGCGGGACTAGCGGGGGGGCATAGCACAGATACGCAGTATTTT
TRBJ2-3 TRBV5-1 NA few 14 CASSLVSAEDTQYF TGCGCCAGCAGCTTAGTTTCGGCCGAGGATACGCAGTATTTT
TRBJ1-2 TRBV28 TRBD1 NA 15 CASSTSGGEWYGYTF TGTGCCAGCAGTACCTCAGGGGGAGAATGGTATGGCTACACCTTC
TRBJ1-1 TRBV5-1 NA NA 14 CASSLFPGTSEAFF TGCGCCAGCAGCTTGTTTCCAGGGACCTCCGAAGCTTTCTTT
TRBJ2-7 TRBV20-1 NA NA 12 CSAMRDTYEQYF TGCAGTGCTATGCGGGACACCTACGAGCAGTACTTC
TRBJ1-2 TRBV14 NA NA 13 CASSRSTGYGYTF TGTGCCAGCAGTCGTTCCACCGGCTATGGCTACACCTTC
TRBJ2-5 TRBV7-9 TRBD2 NA 17 CASSLASSGEIQETQYF TGTGCCAGCAGCTTAGCGTCCAGCGGGGAAATCCAAGAGACCCAGTACTTC
TRBJ1-5 TRBV7-3 NA NA 17 CASSLKGGEGRNQPQHF TGTGCCAGCAGCTTAAAGGGGGGAGAGGGCCGCAATCAGCCCCAGCATTTT
TRBJ1-1 TRBV5-1 TRBD1 NA 14 CASSKGTENTEAFF TGCGCCAGCAGCAAAGGGACAGAGAACACTGAAGCTTTCTTT
TRBJ2-1 TRBV7-2 NA few 15 CASSLRPFSYNEQFF TGTGCCAGCAGCTTAAGGCCTTTCTCCTACAATGAGCAGTTCTTC
TRBJ2-3 TRBV7-9 TRBD2 NA 16 CASSLAGDFSTDTQYF TGTGCCAGCAGCCTAGCGGGGGACTTTAGCACAGATACGCAGTATTTT
TRBJ2-7 TRBV10-3 NA NA 13 CAISQGGTYEQYF TGTGCCATCAGCCAGGGTGGAACCTACGAGCAGTACTTC
TRBJ2-4 TRBV29-1 NA few 11 CSFDPSNEQYF TGCAGCTTTGATCCGTCCAATGAGCAGTACTTC
TRBJ2-7 TRBV7-2 NA few 15 CASSLEFQSTYEQYF TGTGCCAGCAGCTTAGAATTCCAGAGCACCTACGAGCAGTACTTC
TRBJ2-1 TRBV29-1 TRBD1 NA 14 CSVSEDRGMSEQFF TGCAGCGTGTCCGAGGACAGGGGGATGAGTGAGCAGTTCTTC
TRBJ2-7 TRBV9 NA NA 16 CASSVQADSVPYEQYF TGTGCCAGCAGCGTACAGGCCGACTCGGTACCATACGAGCAGTACTTC
TRBJ2-5 TRBV20-1 TRBD2 NA 15 CSARANGRGGETQYF TGCAGTGCTAGGGCCAATGGGAGGGGAGGAGAGACCCAGTACTTC
TRBJ2-2 TRBV6-5 TRBD1 NA 15 CASSYSTGVAGELFF TGTGCCAGCAGTTACTCGACAGGGGTGGCCGGGGAGCTGTTTTTT
TRBJ2-1 TRBV20-1 TRBD2 few 19 CSARVSSGGAGSGYNEQFF TGCAGTGCTAGAGTGTCTAGCGGGGGGGCCGGATCGGGTTACAATGAGCAGTTCTTC
TRBJ2-3 TRBV9 NA once 14 CASSARPQADTQYF TGTGCCAGCAGCGCTAGGCCCCAAGCAGATACGCAGTATTTT
TRBJ2-4 TRBV6-1 NA NA 15 CASSEWAGWSSEEYF TGTGCCAGCAGTGAATGGGCAGGTTGGAGTAGTGAAGAGTACTTC
TRBJ2-5 TRBV2 NA few 16 CASSSSKGGGYNEQYF TGTGCCAGCAGTAGCTCTAAGGGCGGGGGCTACAATGAGCAGTACTTC
TRBJ1-5 TRBV28 NA few 13 CASAANSNQPQHF TGTGCCAGCGCCGCCAATAGCAATCAGCCCCAGCATTTT
TRBJ2-1 TRBV10-1 TRBD2 few 15 CASSLTGTTFNEQFF TGCGCCAGCAGTCTAACCGGGACTACTTTCAATGAGCAGTTCTTC
TRBJ1-4 TRBV24-1 TRBD1 NA 16 CATSDSGTGNREKLFF TGTGCCACCAGTGATTCCGGGACAGGGAATCGTGAAAAACTGTTTTTT
TRBJ1-5 TRBV20-1 NA NA 15 CSALSQGGSNQPQHF TGCAGTGCTCTATCGCAGGGTGGGAGCAATCAGCCCCAGCATTTT
TRBJ2-5 TRBV5-1 NA NA 14 CASSPAVTQETQYF TGCGCCAGCAGCCCAGCCGTGACACAAGAGACCCAGTACTTC
TRBJ2-5 TRBV12-3/TRBV12-4 TRBD2 few 15 CASRNVRTSKETQYF TGTGCCAGCAGAAACGTAAGGACTAGCAAAGAGACCCAGTACTTC
TRBJ2-5 TRBV5-1 TRBD2 few 15 CASSLDSSGEETQYF TGCGCCAGCAGCTTGGATTCTAGCGGTGAAGAGACCCAGTACTTC
TRBJ2-5 TRBV7-2 TRBD2 NA 15 CASSLMRGGLKTQYF TGTGCCAGCAGCTTAATGCGGGGGGGCCTAAAGACCCAGTACTTC